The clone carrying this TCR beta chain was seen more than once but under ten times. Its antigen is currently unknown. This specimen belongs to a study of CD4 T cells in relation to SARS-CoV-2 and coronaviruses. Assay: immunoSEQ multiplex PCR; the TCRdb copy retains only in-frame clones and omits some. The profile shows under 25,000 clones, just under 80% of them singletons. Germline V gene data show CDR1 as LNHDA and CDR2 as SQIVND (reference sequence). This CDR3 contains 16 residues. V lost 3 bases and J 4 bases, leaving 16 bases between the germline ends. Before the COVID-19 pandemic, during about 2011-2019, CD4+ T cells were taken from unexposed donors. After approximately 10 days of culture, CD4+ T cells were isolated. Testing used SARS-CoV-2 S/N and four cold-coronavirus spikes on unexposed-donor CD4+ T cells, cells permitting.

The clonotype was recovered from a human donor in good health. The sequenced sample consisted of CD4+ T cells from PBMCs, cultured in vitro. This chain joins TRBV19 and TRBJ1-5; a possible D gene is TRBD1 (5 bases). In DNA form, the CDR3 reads TGTGCCAGTAGTATTCACGGCGCGGGGGGAAATCAGCCCCAGCATTTT. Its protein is CASSIHGAGGNQPQHF. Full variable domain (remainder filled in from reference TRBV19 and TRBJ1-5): DGGITQSPKYLFRKEGQNVTLSCEQNLNHDAMYWYRQDPGQGLRLIYYSQIVNDFQKGDIAEGYSVSREKKESFPLTVTSAQKNPTAFYLCASSIHGAGGNQPQHFGDGTRLSIL.